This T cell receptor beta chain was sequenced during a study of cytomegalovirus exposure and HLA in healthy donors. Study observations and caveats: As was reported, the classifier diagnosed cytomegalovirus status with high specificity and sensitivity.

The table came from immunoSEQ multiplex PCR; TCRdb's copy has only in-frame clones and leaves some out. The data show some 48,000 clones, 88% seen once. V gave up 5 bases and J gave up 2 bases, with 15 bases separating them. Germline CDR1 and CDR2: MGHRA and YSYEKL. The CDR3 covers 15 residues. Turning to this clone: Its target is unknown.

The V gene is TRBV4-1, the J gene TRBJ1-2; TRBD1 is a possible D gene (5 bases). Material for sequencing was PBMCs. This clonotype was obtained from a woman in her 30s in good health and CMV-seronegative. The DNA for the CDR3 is TGCGCCAGCAGCAAACCAGTATCAGGGAACTATGGCTACACCTTC. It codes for CASSKPVSGNYGYTF.